The T cell receptor (beta chain) described here comes from a study of a mutant IDH1 vaccine in newly diagnosed glioma. Turning to the study itself: Participants attended visit V12, the safety follow-up, at week 35, and then attended visit V13 at week 47.

With regard to this clone: Antigen specificity is unknown.

The table came from immunoSEQ multiplex PCR; TCRdb's copy has only in-frame clones and leaves some out. This table has 60,000 or so clones, approximately 81% appearing once. The CDR3 has 16 residues. Germline CDR1 and CDR2: SGDLS and YYNGEE. The ends were cut back, 4 bases at V and 4 bases at J, with 20 bases in the middle. Specified time point: week 35, safety follow-up. The vaccine gave 300 ug of a 20-mer mutant IDH1 peptide subcutaneously per dose. At weeks 1, 3, 5, 7, 11, 15, 19 and 23, patients received a vaccination, eight in all. This sequence joins TRBV9 and TRBJ1-2; D might be TRBD1 (5 bases). The sample here was PBMCs, taken from a glioma patient whose treatment included an IDH1 peptide vaccine. This clonotype was obtained from a man aged 25-45 years with glioma. CDR3 protein: CASSTGGLSLRYGYTF. CDR3 nucleotides: TGTGCCAGCAGCACGGGGGGACTTTCTCTTCGCTATGGCTACACCTTC. The full variable domain, in which reference TRBV9 and TRBJ1-2 provide the parts outside the CDR3, is DSGVTQTPKHLITATGQRVTLRCSPRSGDLSVYWYQQSLDQGLQFLIQYYNGEERAKGNILERFSAQQFPDLHSELNLSSLELGDSALYFCASSTGGLSLRYGYTFGSGTRLTVV.